The rows below give T cell receptor beta chains drawn from one sample of a study of blood T cell repertoires in COVID-19. Clones were sequenced by immunoSEQ multiplex PCR, and TCRdb holds only the in-frame ones, with some missing. The data hold roughly 310,000 clones, with roughly 90% observed a single time. The sample consisted of peripheral blood. The receptors here all came from a woman in her forties or fifties with active or convalescent COVID-19. Each CDR3 is given with its conserved first and last residue. Fields, in order: CDR3 DNA, CDR3 protein, clone size, D gene, J gene, V gene. A D gene is named only where the DNA matches it firmly. Some rows mark clone size as missing; the rest say once, few, many or name a class of expanded clone.

CDR3nt: TGTGCCAGCAGCTTGAGGGGACAGGGGCGAGAGACCCAGTACTTC; CDR3aa: CASSLRGQGRETQYF; abundance: once; d_gene: TRBD1; j_gene: TRBJ2-5; v_gene: TRBV5-4
CDR3nt: TGTGCCAGCAGTTACGGGACAGGGGGCACTGGCTACACCTTC; CDR3aa: CASSYGTGGTGYTF; abundance: -; d_gene: TRBD1; j_gene: TRBJ1-2; v_gene: TRBV6-6
CDR3nt: TGTGCCAGCAGCCCCTGGGGGGTAGCGGGAGACTTGGAGCAGTTCTTC; CDR3aa: CASSPWGVAGDLEQFF; abundance: once; d_gene: TRBD2; j_gene: TRBJ2-1; v_gene: TRBV28
CDR3nt: TGTGCCAGCAACCGGGACAGGGGCTCCTACGAGCAGTACTTC; CDR3aa: CASNRDRGSYEQYF; abundance: -; d_gene: TRBD1; j_gene: TRBJ2-7; v_gene: TRBV6-5
CDR3nt: TGTGCCAGCAGAAGTCTAGGGTGGGAGAATCAGCCCCAGCATTTT; CDR3aa: CASRSLGWENQPQHF; abundance: -; d_gene: -; j_gene: TRBJ1-5; v_gene: TRBV28
CDR3nt: TGTGCCAGCAGTGGGAAGCGGGAGCGTCCCTCCTACGAGCAGTACTTC; CDR3aa: CASSGKRERPSYEQYF; abundance: -; d_gene: TRBD2; j_gene: TRBJ2-7; v_gene: TRBV28
CDR3nt: TGTGCCAGCAGCGCCTTTAGGGAGCGGGGGGCCTCCTACGAGCAGTACTTC; CDR3aa: CASSAFRERGASYEQYF; abundance: once; d_gene: TRBD2; j_gene: TRBJ2-7; v_gene: TRBV7-9
CDR3nt: TGTGCCAGCAGTGATTTAGCATTTGAGCAGTTCTTC; CDR3aa: CASSDLAFEQFF; abundance: -; d_gene: -; j_gene: TRBJ2-1; v_gene: TRBV28
CDR3nt: TGTGCCAGCAGAGTGGGGGGGGGAGCCTACGAGCAGTACTTC; CDR3aa: CASRVGGGAYEQYF; abundance: -; d_gene: TRBD2; j_gene: TRBJ2-7; v_gene: TRBV6-6
CDR3nt: TGTGCCAGCAGCCCTCAGGGTACCACTGAAGCTTTCTTT; CDR3aa: CASSPQGTTEAFF; abundance: -; d_gene: -; j_gene: TRBJ1-1; v_gene: TRBV7-3
CDR3nt: TGTGCTAGTGGTTTGTCGGGAGTAGATACGCAGTATTTT; CDR3aa: CASGLSGVDTQYF; abundance: -; d_gene: -; j_gene: TRBJ2-3; v_gene: TRBV12-5
CDR3nt: TGTGCCAGCAGCGCCCTCGGAGCGGGAGGGGGAGATACGCAGTATTTT; CDR3aa: CASSALGAGGGDTQYF; abundance: -; d_gene: TRBD2; j_gene: TRBJ2-3; v_gene: TRBV3-1/TRBV3-2
CDR3nt: TGTGCCAGTATGAGGGAACAGGGTATCGACGAGCAGTACTTC; CDR3aa: CASMREQGIDEQYF; abundance: -; d_gene: -; j_gene: TRBJ2-7; v_gene: TRBV19
CDR3nt: TGTGCTAGCAGTTATAGCGGAAACACCGGGGAGCTGTTTTTT; CDR3aa: CASSYSGNTGELFF; abundance: -; d_gene: -; j_gene: TRBJ2-2; v_gene: TRBV7-7
CDR3nt: TGCGCCAGCAGCTTTGAGAAGGGGGCGAGGGAGACCCAGTACTTC; CDR3aa: CASSFEKGARETQYF; abundance: -; d_gene: TRBD1; j_gene: TRBJ2-5; v_gene: TRBV5-1
CDR3nt: TGCAGCGTTTTCGGGAGGGCGAGCGAGACCCAGTACTTC; CDR3aa: CSVFGRASETQYF; abundance: -; d_gene: TRBD2; j_gene: TRBJ2-5; v_gene: TRBV29-1
CDR3nt: TGTGCCAGCAGCTATACAGGGGATTATGGCTACACCTTC; CDR3aa: CASSYTGDYGYTF; abundance: -; d_gene: TRBD1; j_gene: TRBJ1-2; v_gene: TRBV5-4
CDR3nt: TGTGCCAGCAGACCAGGGGGCTATGGCTACACCTTC; CDR3aa: CASRPGGYGYTF; abundance: once; d_gene: TRBD1; j_gene: TRBJ1-2; v_gene: TRBV28
CDR3nt: TGCGCCAGCAGCCAAGATCTTCGGGGATTCTCTGGGGCCAACGTCCTGACTTTC; CDR3aa: CASSQDLRGFSGANVLTF; abundance: -; d_gene: -; j_gene: TRBJ2-6; v_gene: TRBV4-3
CDR3nt: TGCAGTGCTAGTCTCGGGGATGGGCAGTACTTC; CDR3aa: CSASLGDGQYF; abundance: -; d_gene: -; j_gene: TRBJ2-7; v_gene: TRBV20-1
CDR3nt: TGTGCCAGCAGTGACCCCCCGGCGGCCCAGTACTTC; CDR3aa: CASSDPPAAQYF; abundance: -; d_gene: -; j_gene: TRBJ2-5; v_gene: TRBV6-1
CDR3nt: TGTGCCGGGGGGGAGGGCAATCAGCCCCAGCATTTT; CDR3aa: CAGGEGNQPQHF; abundance: -; d_gene: -; j_gene: TRBJ1-5; v_gene: TRBV12-3/TRBV12-4
CDR3nt: TGTGCCAGCGCGGCTAGCGGGAGCTTCACCGGGGAGCTGTTTTTT; CDR3aa: CASAASGSFTGELFF; abundance: -; d_gene: TRBD2; j_gene: TRBJ2-2; v_gene: TRBV9
CDR3nt: TGCAGCGTTTTAGGCCAGGGGTCCTACGAGCAGTACTTC; CDR3aa: CSVLGQGSYEQYF; abundance: -; d_gene: -; j_gene: TRBJ2-7; v_gene: TRBV29-1
CDR3nt: TGTGCCAGCAGTTACGGGCAGGCCGCTCGCGGCTACACCTTC; CDR3aa: CASSYGQAARGYTF; abundance: -; d_gene: -; j_gene: TRBJ1-2; v_gene: TRBV6-5
CDR3nt: TGTGCCAGCAGCTTAGGCGGGACAGGGGGCTCGATAATAAATACGCAGTATTTT; CDR3aa: CASSLGGTGGSIINTQYF; abundance: -; d_gene: TRBD1; j_gene: TRBJ2-3; v_gene: TRBV7-2
CDR3nt: TGTGCCAGCAGCGTAAGCCCGACTAGCGGGGGGCTCTACGAGCAGTACTTC; CDR3aa: CASSVSPTSGGLYEQYF; abundance: once; d_gene: TRBD2; j_gene: TRBJ2-7; v_gene: TRBV9
CDR3nt: TGTGCCAGCACTTTTCGAGCCCGGGGCGAGCAGTACTTC; CDR3aa: CASTFRARGEQYF; abundance: -; d_gene: -; j_gene: TRBJ2-7; v_gene: TRBV28
CDR3nt: TGTGCCATCAGTCAAACAGGGTGGAACACCATATATTTT; CDR3aa: CAISQTGWNTIYF; abundance: -; d_gene: -; j_gene: TRBJ1-3; v_gene: TRBV10-3
CDR3nt: TGTGCCAGCACCCAGGGAAACTATGGCTACACCTTC; CDR3aa: CASTQGNYGYTF; abundance: few; d_gene: -; j_gene: TRBJ1-2; v_gene: TRBV28
CDR3nt: TGTGCTAGTGGTTTGGTAGGGGCCTACAATGAGCAGTTCTTC; CDR3aa: CASGLVGAYNEQFF; abundance: -; d_gene: -; j_gene: TRBJ2-1; v_gene: TRBV12-5
CDR3nt: TGTGCCAGCAGTTTACTTACCGACAGGGGGGATGTCGAGCAGTACTTC; CDR3aa: CASSLLTDRGDVEQYF; abundance: -; d_gene: TRBD1; j_gene: TRBJ2-7; v_gene: TRBV28
CDR3nt: TGCAGCGTTGCGTGGGCGAATAGACGAGAAAAACTGTTTTTT; CDR3aa: CSVAWANRREKLFF; abundance: -; d_gene: -; j_gene: TRBJ1-4; v_gene: TRBV29-1
CDR3nt: TGTGCCAGTAGTATCGCTCACCGCGGGATCTATGGCTACACCTTC; CDR3aa: CASSIAHRGIYGYTF; abundance: -; d_gene: -; j_gene: TRBJ1-2; v_gene: TRBV19
CDR3nt: TGTGCCAGCAGCCAAGATCCAGCGGGGACACGAGAGGGACAGCCCCAGCATTTT; CDR3aa: CASSQDPAGTREGQPQHF; abundance: -; d_gene: -; j_gene: TRBJ1-5; v_gene: TRBV4-2
CDR3nt: TGTGCCAGTAGGGGACAGGGAGTGAATGAGCAGTTCTTC; CDR3aa: CASRGQGVNEQFF; abundance: -; d_gene: TRBD1; j_gene: TRBJ2-1; v_gene: TRBV19